The present TCR beta chain was sequenced within a study of T cells in narcolepsy. This clone showed up just once. Its specificity is unknown. The CDR3 has 13 residues. V shed 4 bases and J shed 5 bases, with 9 bases lying between them. Looked up from germline, CDR1 is MNHEY and CDR2 is SVGAGI. Sequencing used immunoSEQ multiplex PCR; TCRdb keeps in-frame clones, though not all of them. The data hold about 40,000 clones, with about nine tenths observed a single time. Study outcomes and limitations: Comparing one patient's CSF and blood CD4+ clonotypes highlighted HCRT- and TRIB2-specific autoreactive clonotypes. Healthy controls reportedly lacked the autoreactive clonotypes serially found in patients' blood.

Sequencing was carried out using CD45RA- memory CD4+ T cells from PBMCs. J is TRBJ2-1 and V is TRBV6-5; D gene unclear. The sequence derives from a human donor with narcolepsy. The CDR3 loop is CASSWTPNNEQFF. The CDR3 region has the DNA TGTGCCAGCAGTTGGACCCCAAACAATGAGCAGTTCTTC.